This T cell receptor (beta chain) stems from a study of Ad26.COV2.S vaccination and SARS-CoV-2 variants. Study-level findings and limits: Recipients given vaccine exceeded placebo recipients in spike-specific TCR breadth. Total T cell responses may have been underestimated by the TCR breadth and depth analyses. Similar non-spike TCR breadth was observed in recipients of vaccine and of placebo.

The CDR3 has 15 amino acids. V was pared by 5 bases and J by 3 bases, with 6 bases of the junction left unmatched. CDR1 is SGHRS, CDR2 YFSETQ, per germline. Treatment given: around 19 received Ad26.COV2.S at low or high dose, single or two shots; 5 received placebo; per-sample allocation not given. Specimen acquisition occurred on day 63 following the initial vaccine or placebo injection. Ad26 vector vaccine expressed Wuhan-strain SARS-CoV-2 spike. This clone was detected only once. The antigen is undetermined. Generated by immunoSEQ multiplex PCR, the TCRdb table keeps only in-frame clones and is missing some. The table lists approximately 410,000 clones, approximately 90% of them singletons.

This clonotype originated in a person aged 18 to 65 who received the Ad26.COV2.S COVID-19 vaccine or a placebo. The J gene is TRBJ2-5, the V gene TRBV5-1; 11 nucleotides agree with TRBD2. This specimen was peripheral blood, taken in a trial of Ad26.COV2.S vaccine versus placebo. CDR3: CASSTSGGLEETQYF. The CDR3 nucleotides read TGCGCCAGCAGTACTAGCGGGGGTTTAGAAGAGACCCAGTACTTC.